This is a list of T cell receptor beta chains from one sample in a study of metastatic and nonmetastatic thyroid tumors. TCRdb re-called the PCR reads through MiXCR. Of 9,400 or so clones listed, 25% to 40% are singletons. The sample was adjacent normal tissue. These receptors all come from a female donor with papillary thyroid cancer or a benign thyroid nodule (not recorded which). Some clones in this sample may be carry-over from other donors' samples. The CDR3 runs from the conserved cysteine through the conserved F or W. The D gene is left open where the match is weak. Size values are once, few and many counts, or a class for expanded clones, and some rows have none.

abundance,j_gene,v_gene,d_gene,CDR3aa,CDR3nt
few,TRBJ2-1,TRBV6-5,TRBD2,CASSSPGLAENYNEQFF,TGTGCCAGCAGTTCGCCGGGACTAGCAGAAAACTACAATGAGCAGTTCTTC
few,TRBJ1-4,TRBV30,NA,CAWSFAVNEKLFF,TGTGCCTGGAGTTTTGCGGTTAATGAAAAACTGTTTTTT
few,TRBJ2-3,TRBV27,TRBD2,CASSSGLDDTDTQYF,TGTGCCAGCAGTTCGGGACTAGATGACACAGATACGCAGTATTTT
large,TRBJ2-3,TRBV2,NA,CASSEGPPGVDTQYF,TGTGCCAGCAGTGAAGGCCCCCCCGGTGTAGATACGCAGTATTTT
few,TRBJ1-1,TRBV11-1,NA,CASSQGTARRGNTEAFF,TGTGCCAGCAGCCAGGGCACCGCCAGGAGGGGGAATACTGAAGCTTTCTTT
NA,TRBJ2-1,TRBV2,TRBD2,CASRRVSGTPSSYNEQFF,TGTGCCAGCAGGAGGGTCAGCGGGACGCCTAGCTCCTACAATGAGCAGTTCTTC
NA,TRBJ2-1,TRBV5-1,TRBD2,CASSLGPGTSAYNEQFF,TGCGCCAGCAGCTTGGGGCCCGGGACTAGCGCTTACAATGAGCAGTTCTTC
medium-sized,TRBJ2-3,TRBV24-1,TRBD1,CATSDPEGQMITDTQYF,TGTGCCACCAGTGATCCCGAGGGACAGATGATAACAGATACGCAGTATTTT
many,TRBJ1-4,TRBV28,TRBD1,CASSLGQGANEKLFF,TGTGCCAGCAGTTTGGGACAGGGGGCTAATGAAAAACTGTTTTTT
NA,TRBJ2-7,TRBV11-3,NA,CASSLYNRVYEQYF,TGTGCCAGCAGCCTATATAACAGGGTCTACGAGCAGTACTTC
NA,TRBJ2-7,TRBV15,NA,CATSTGKDYEQYF,TGTGCCACCAGCACAGGGAAGGACTACGAGCAGTACTTC
NA,TRBJ2-7,TRBV7-7,NA,CASSTNRGFEQYF,TGTGCCAGCAGCACAAATCGGGGGTTCGAGCAGTACTTC
few,TRBJ2-1,TRBV2,NA,CASSQRDEQFF,TGTGCCAGCAGTCAGAGGGATGAGCAGTTCTTC
medium-sized,TRBJ1-5,TRBV19,NA,CASSSGAFGQPQHF,TGTGCCAGTAGTTCAGGGGCTTTTGGTCAGCCCCAGCATTTT
NA,TRBJ1-2,TRBV6-2/TRBV6-3,NA,CASSYSSWRDFNYGYTF,TGTGCCAGCAGTTACTCGTCCTGGAGGGATTTTAACTATGGCTACACCTTC
NA,TRBJ2-7,TRBV20-1,NA,CSARGGTRTSEGYEQYF,TGCAGTGCCCGAGGGGGGACAAGGACATCCGAGGGCTACGAGCAGTACTTC
few,TRBJ2-2,TRBV19,TRBD2,CASSTEKWTSGRDHTGELFF,TGTGCCAGTAGTACCGAAAAATGGACTAGCGGGAGGGATCACACCGGGGAGCTGTTTTTT
NA,TRBJ1-6,TRBV20-1,TRBD1,CSARPRDRHPSPLHF,TGCAGTGCTAGACCCCGGGACAGGCACCCTTCACCCCTCCACTTT
few,TRBJ2-7,TRBV6-1,NA,CASSETLRGAEQYF,TGTGCCAGCAGTGAAACCCTCAGGGGAGCGGAGCAGTACTTC
NA,TRBJ2-3,TRBV7-1,NA,CASSDTGSTQYF,TGTGCCAGCAGCGATACAGGGTCAACGCAGTATTTT
NA,TRBJ2-7,TRBV6-4,NA,CASSYSGGSGSYEQYF,TGTGCCAGCAGTTACTCGGGTGGGAGCGGATCCTACGAGCAGTACTTC
few,TRBJ1-1,TRBV28,NA,CASSLFRGGATEAFF,TGTGCCAGCAGTTTGTTCCGGGGAGGGGCCACTGAAGCTTTCTTT
NA,TRBJ2-2,TRBV6-1,TRBD2,CASTGLAGDIGELFF,TGTGCCAGCACCGGACTAGCGGGGGACATCGGGGAGCTGTTTTTT
NA,TRBJ1-2,TRBV30,NA,CAWSVRSLYGYTF,TGTGCCTGGAGTGTACGCAGCCTCTATGGCTACACCTTC
NA,TRBJ2-7,TRBV11-2,NA,CASSLERRTYEQYF,TGTGCCAGCAGCTTAGAACGGCGGACCTACGAGCAGTACTTC
NA,TRBJ1-5,TRBV19,NA,CASSIGAGNNQPQHF,TGTGCCAGTAGTATAGGGGCAGGGAACAATCAGCCCCAGCATTTT
few,TRBJ2-1,TRBV12-3/TRBV12-4,NA,CASTRDRQGAYNEQFF,TGTGCCAGCACGAGAGATAGGCAAGGCGCCTACAATGAGCAGTTCTTC
NA,TRBJ2-7,TRBV27,NA,CASSLASPGASEQYF,TGTGCCAGCAGTTTAGCCAGCCCGGGAGCAAGCGAGCAGTACTTC
NA,TRBJ2-7,TRBV12-3/TRBV12-4,NA,CASSLTVYEQYF,TGTGCCAGTAGTCTGACTGTCTACGAGCAGTACTTC
NA,TRBJ2-3,TRBV10-3,NA,CAISQGTDTQYF,TGTGCCATCAGCCAAGGCACAGATACGCAGTATTTT
few,TRBJ1-2,TRBV12-3/TRBV12-4,NA,CASRQGGGYTF,TGTGCCAGCAGGCAAGGAGGAGGCTACACCTTC
NA,TRBJ2-3,TRBV14,NA,CASSLLGDTQYF,TGTGCCAGCAGCCTCTTGGGGGATACGCAGTATTTT
NA,TRBJ2-4,TRBV6-2/TRBV6-3,TRBD2,CASSADTSGLAKNIQYF,TGTGCCAGCAGTGCTGACACTAGCGGTTTAGCCAAAAACATTCAGTACTTC
NA,TRBJ2-7,TRBV3-1,NA,CASSQDRGQEQYF,TGTGCCAGCAGCCAAGACAGGGGACAAGAGCAGTACTTC
NA,TRBJ2-7,TRBV6-1,NA,CASTTAPGLARTEQYF,TGTGCCAGCACGACCGCACCGGGCCTAGCGCGAACCGAGCAGTACTTC
large,TRBJ1-5,TRBV12-3/TRBV12-4,NA,CASSLGNQPQHF,TGTGCCAGCAGTTTAGGCAATCAGCCCCAGCATTTT
NA,TRBJ2-1,TRBV6-1,NA,CASGTDGGQFF,TGTGCCAGCGGAACGGACGGTGGGCAGTTCTTC
few,TRBJ2-5,TRBV27,TRBD1,CASSPRDRSHILAQYF,TGTGCCAGCAGTCCGAGGGACAGGTCCCATATCTTGGCCCAGTACTTC
few,TRBJ1-2,TRBV13,TRBD1,CASSLVGGGLNYGYTF,TGTGCCAGCAGCTTGGTGGGAGGGGGCCTTAACTATGGCTACACCTTC
few,TRBJ1-5,TRBV6-1,NA,CASRNSPNQPQHF,TGTGCCAGCAGAAACAGCCCCAATCAGCCCCAGCATTTT
few,TRBJ2-7,TRBV7-8,NA,CASSLGGPSSPYEQYF,TGTGCCAGCAGCTTAGGAGGCCCATCTTCCCCCTACGAGCAGTACTTC
few,TRBJ2-1,TRBV6-6,NA,CASSYSGLEQFF,TGTGCCAGCAGTTACTCCGGGCTGGAGCAGTTCTTC
NA,TRBJ2-7,TRBV6-2/TRBV6-3,NA,CASKERIGGGYLREYGQYF,TGTGCCAGCAAAGAACGTATAGGCGGAGGGTACCTACGAGAATACGGGCAGTACTTC
NA,TRBJ2-2,TRBV18,NA,CASSPLGGADTGELFF,TGTGCCAGCTCACCCCTTGGAGGGGCGGACACCGGGGAGCTGTTTTTT
few,TRBJ2-7,TRBV12-3/TRBV12-4,TRBD2,CASSQGLAGVYEQYF,TGTGCCAGCAGTCAAGGACTAGCGGGAGTCTACGAGCAGTACTTC
few,TRBJ2-7,TRBV28,TRBD1,CASRESRDRGYEQYF,TGTGCCAGCAGGGAGAGCCGGGACAGGGGCTACGAGCAGTACTTC
NA,TRBJ2-7,TRBV3-1,NA,CASSQLRGQSEQYF,TGTGCCAGCAGCCAATTACGGGGCCAGAGCGAGCAGTACTTC
few,TRBJ2-1,TRBV7-3,TRBD2,CASSSFNGRGAYNEQFF,TGTGCCAGCAGCTCCTTTAATGGGAGGGGCGCATACAATGAGCAGTTCTTC
few,TRBJ2-2,TRBV28,NA,CASSRLVAVGPGELFF,TGTGCCAGCAGCCGACTAGTCGCTGTGGGGCCCGGGGAGCTGTTTTTT
few,TRBJ1-1,TRBV27,NA,CASTAIGHSDPEAFF,TGTGCCAGCACCGCGATAGGACACAGCGACCCTGAAGCTTTCTTT
NA,TRBJ2-1,TRBV5-1,NA,CASSLGGPEDEQFF,TGCGCCAGCAGCTTGGGGGGGCCCGAGGATGAGCAGTTCTTC
many,TRBJ1-1,TRBV30,NA,CAWGQTNTEAFF,TGTGCCTGGGGACAGACGAACACTGAAGCTTTCTTT
few,TRBJ1-2,TRBV28,NA,CATTIVSSGYTF,TGTGCCACCACGATTGTTTCTTCGGGCTACACCTTC
NA,TRBJ1-6,TRBV7-3,TRBD1,CASSQDRGDNSPLHF,TGTGCCAGCAGCCAGGACAGGGGCGATAATTCACCCCTCCACTTT